Sequencing of this TCR beta chain was carried out in a study of blood T cells in healthy people across ages. Germline loops: CDR1 LNHNV, CDR2 YYDKDF (reference sequence). The CDR3 runs to 17 residues. V lost 5 bases and J lost 2, with 22 bases in between. With a J-beta primer mix and a sample-barcoded 5' primer, a second PCR ran about 6 to 11 cycles. Each CDR3 protein gets one entry after TCRdb re-called the 5' RACE reads with MiXCR. The sample carries around 500,000 distinct CDR3 sequences, around half recorded once. Input material: blood. The chain links TRBV15 to TRBJ2-7; D is possibly TRBD1 (6 bases). This receptor was obtained from a man at least 80 years old in good health. This CDR3 reads CATSDTGFEGPAYEQYF. The CDR3 nucleotides are TGTGCCACCAGCGACACAGGGTTTGAAGGTCCCGCCTACGAGCAGTACTTC.